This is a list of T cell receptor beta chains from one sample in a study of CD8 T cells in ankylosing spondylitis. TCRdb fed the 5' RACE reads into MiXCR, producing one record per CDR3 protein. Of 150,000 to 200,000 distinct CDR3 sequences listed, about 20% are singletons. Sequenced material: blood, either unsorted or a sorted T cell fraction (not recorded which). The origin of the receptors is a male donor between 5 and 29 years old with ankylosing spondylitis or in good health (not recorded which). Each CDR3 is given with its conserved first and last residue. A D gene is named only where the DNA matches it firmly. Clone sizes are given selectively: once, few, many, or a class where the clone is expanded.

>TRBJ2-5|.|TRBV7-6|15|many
TGTGCCAGCAGCAAACTCGGACAAGTCCAAGAGACCCAGTACTTC
CASSKLGQVQETQYF
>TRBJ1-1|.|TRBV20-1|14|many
TGCAGTGCCCAGACAGGACCAAAGAACACTGAAGCTTTCTTT
CSAQTGPKNTEAFF
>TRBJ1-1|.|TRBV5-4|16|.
TGTGCCAGCAGCTTGTCGCCCTCGGGCTTGGGCACTGAAGCTTTCTTT
CASSLSPSGLGTEAFF
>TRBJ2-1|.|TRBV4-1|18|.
TGCGCCAGCAGCCAAGATATCGGAGCGCCGAGCTCCTACAATGAGCAGTTCTTC
CASSQDIGAPSSYNEQFF
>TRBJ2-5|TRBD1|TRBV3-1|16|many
TGTGCCAGCAGCCATACACAGACAGGGTTTGGGAAGACCCAGTACTTC
CASSHTQTGFGKTQYF
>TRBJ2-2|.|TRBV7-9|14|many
TGTGCCAGCTTGTCTTGGACGGGCACCGGGGAGCTGTTTTTT
CASLSWTGTGELFF
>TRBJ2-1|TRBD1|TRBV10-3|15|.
TGTGCCATCAGTGAGACCCCACAGGGGGCGAATGAGCAGTTCTTC
CAISETPQGANEQFF
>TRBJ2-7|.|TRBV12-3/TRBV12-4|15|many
TGTGCCAGCAGTTTGGGTAATGCCGTGGCCGGCGAGCAGTACTTC
CASSLGNAVAGEQYF
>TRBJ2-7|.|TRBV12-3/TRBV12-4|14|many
TGTGCCAGCAGTTTTCGGGGGCTAGGCAACGAGCAGTACTTC
CASSFRGLGNEQYF
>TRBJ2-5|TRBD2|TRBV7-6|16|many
TGTGCCAGCAGCTTAGGATCCACTAGCGGGACGGAGACCCAGTACTTC
CASSLGSTSGTETQYF
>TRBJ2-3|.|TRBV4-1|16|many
TGCGCCAGCAGCCATGCCGGCGGAAGTAGCACAGATACGCAGTATTTT
CASSHAGGSSTDTQYF
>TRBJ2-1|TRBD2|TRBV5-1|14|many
TGCGCCAGCACAACTAGCGGCATATACAATGAGCAGTTCTTC
CASTTSGIYNEQFF
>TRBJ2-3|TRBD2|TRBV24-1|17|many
TGTGCCACCAGTGATGAAAAGACTAGCGGATACACAGATACGCAGTATTTT
CATSDEKTSGYTDTQYF
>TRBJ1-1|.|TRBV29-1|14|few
TGCAGCGTCCGAGGATTGGGGATGAACACTGAAGCTTTCTTT
CSVRGLGMNTEAFF
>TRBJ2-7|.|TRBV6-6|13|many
TGTGCCAGCAGTTACTCAAGACAGTACGAGCAGTACTTC
CASSYSRQYEQYF
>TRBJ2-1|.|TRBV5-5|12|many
TGTGCCAGCAGCTTGGTGGGCCATGAGCAGTTCTTC
CASSLVGHEQFF
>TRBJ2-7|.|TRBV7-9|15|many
TGTGCCAGCAGCTTAGATGGGTCTTTCGGCTCCGAGCAGTACTTC
CASSLDGSFGSEQYF
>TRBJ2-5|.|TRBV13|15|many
TGTGCCAGCAGCTTAGGGGGGACTCCGCAAGAGACCCAGTACTTC
CASSLGGTPQETQYF